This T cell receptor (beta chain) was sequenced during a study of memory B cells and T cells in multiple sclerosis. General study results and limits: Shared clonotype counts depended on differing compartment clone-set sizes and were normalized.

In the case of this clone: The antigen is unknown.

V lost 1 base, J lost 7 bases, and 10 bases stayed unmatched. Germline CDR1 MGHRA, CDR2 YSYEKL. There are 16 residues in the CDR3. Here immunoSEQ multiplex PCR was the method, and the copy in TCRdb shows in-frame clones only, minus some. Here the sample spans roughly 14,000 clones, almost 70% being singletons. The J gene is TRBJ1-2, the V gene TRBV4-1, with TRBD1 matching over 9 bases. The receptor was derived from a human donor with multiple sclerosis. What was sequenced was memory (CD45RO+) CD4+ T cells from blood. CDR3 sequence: CASSQAGTGTSGGYTF. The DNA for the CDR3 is TGCGCCAGCAGCCAAGCCGGGACAGGGACCTCGGGTGGCTACACCTTC.